This T cell receptor beta chain comes out of a study of blood T cell repertoires in COVID-19. Trimming removed 0 bases at V and 8 bases at J, with 12 bases between. In germline, CDR1 is SGHRS, CDR2 YFSETQ. CDR3 length equals 15 residues. Sequencing used immunoSEQ multiplex PCR; TCRdb keeps in-frame clones, though not all of them. The sample holds about 55,000 clones, 70% to 85% seen once. The TCR was taken from a human donor in a cohort sampled during active COVID-19. This chain uses TRBV5-1 with TRBJ1-6, with a tentative D call TRBD1 (5 bases). Sequenced sample: peripheral blood. As DNA, the CDR3 is TGCGCCAGCAGCTTGGGGCTCGGGGGGGATTCACCCCTCCACTTT. This codes for CASSLGLGGDSPLHF.